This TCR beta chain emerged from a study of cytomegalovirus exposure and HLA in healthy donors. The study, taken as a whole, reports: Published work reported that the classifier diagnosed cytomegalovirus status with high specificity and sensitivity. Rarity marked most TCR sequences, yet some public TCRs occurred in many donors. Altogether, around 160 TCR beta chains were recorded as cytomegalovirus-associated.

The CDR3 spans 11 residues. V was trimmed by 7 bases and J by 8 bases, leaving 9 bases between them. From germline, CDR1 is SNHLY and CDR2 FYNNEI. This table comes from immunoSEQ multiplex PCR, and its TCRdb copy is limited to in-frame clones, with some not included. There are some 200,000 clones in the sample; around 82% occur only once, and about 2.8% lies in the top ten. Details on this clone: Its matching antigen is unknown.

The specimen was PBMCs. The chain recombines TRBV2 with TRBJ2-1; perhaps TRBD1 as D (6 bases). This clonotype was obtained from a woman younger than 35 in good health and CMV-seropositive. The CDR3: CASNGGDEQFF. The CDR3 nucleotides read TGTGCCAGCAATGGGGGCGATGAGCAGTTCTTC.